This paragraph covers one T cell receptor beta chain sequence. Its antigen is unidentified. This record comes from a study of radiotherapy plus CTLA-4 blockade in lung cancer. V lost 6 bases to trimming and J lost 2 bases, with 14 bases between them. The CDR3 is made up of 15 amino acids. CDR1 and CDR2 from the germline V gene are MNHEY and SVGAGI. Study findings and constraints: After treatment with radiotherapy plus ipilimumab, TCR clones that came from the tumor expanded in blood.

Assay used: immunoSEQ multiplex PCR; TCRdb lists only in-frame clones, some missing. The data contain about 88,000 clones, 72% of them singletons. V gene TRBV6-5 combines with J gene TRBJ2-1, with a tentative D call TRBD1 (6 bases). The receptor's source is a human donor with non-small cell lung cancer that progressed on radiotherapy plus ipilimumab. Sample: peripheral blood, taken from a patient treated with radiotherapy plus ipilimumab. The CDR3, as DNA: TGTGCCAGCAGCCCAGGGGCAAACCCCTACAATGAGCAGTTCTTC. Translating gives CASSPGANPYNEQFF.